The next 29 T cell receptor beta chains were all read from a single sample in a study of blood T cell repertoires in COVID-19. Some clones are missing from TCRdb's copy, which holds only in-frame ones; the method was immunoSEQ multiplex PCR. The sample lists around 250,000 clones, about four fifths occurring once. Sequenced material: peripheral blood. The receptors were gathered from a man older than 75 with acute or convalescent COVID-19.

The rearrangement uses TRBV19 and TRBJ2-6; 11 nucleotides match TRBD1. This CDR3 contains 15 residues. In germline, CDR1 is LNHDA, CDR2 SQIVND (reference sequence). With V trimmed by 10 bases and J by 3 bases, 5 bases remained unmatched. The CDR3 is CANGTGGFGANVLTF. CDR3 DNA sequence: TGTGCCAACGGGACAGGGGGATTTGGGGCCAACGTCCTGACTTTC.

CDR3 residues: CASSPTFSGGAAETQYF. The CDR3 DNA reads as TGCGCCAGCAGCCCCACGTTCAGCGGGGGGGCGGCGGAGACCCAGTACTTC. V usage is TRBV5-1 and J usage is TRBJ2-5, with 10 nucleotides matching TRBD2. CDR1 and CDR2 from the germline V gene are SGHRS and YFSETQ. V shed 4 bases, J shed 5 bases, and the junction held 14 bases outside the gene matches. The CDR3 sequence is 17 residues long.

The chain couples TRBV5-1 to TRBJ2-3; 13 nucleotides line up with TRBD2. Germline CDR1 reads SGHRS; CDR2 reads YFSETQ. V gave up 4 bases and J gave up 6 bases; unmatched junction bases: 5. The CDR3 is 15 amino acids. The CDR3 reads CASSLLAGGPDTQYF. CDR3 DNA sequence: TGCGCCAGCAGCCTACTAGCGGGGGGGCCGGATACGCAGTATTTT.

The chain uses TRBV5-4 and TRBJ2-2, with 8 positions matching TRBD1. Germline CDR1 reads SGHNT; CDR2 reads YYREEE (reference sequence). CDR3 length equals 15 residues. The J segment lost 2 bases and the V segment lost 4 bases, leaving 4 bases of the junction unmatched. CDR3 in amino acids: CASSPGQGNTGELFF. DNA of the CDR3: TGTGCCAGCAGCCCCGGACAGGGAAACACCGGGGAGCTGTTTTTT.

The V and J genes are TRBV5-1 and TRBJ2-3; 9 nucleotides match TRBD2. The CDR3 runs 15 residues. J gave up 5 bases and V 2 bases, and 6 bases lay outside the gene matches. Per the germline V gene, CDR1 is SGHRS and CDR2 is YFSETQ. CDR3 nucleotide sequence: TGCGCCAGCAGCTTTTTCGTAGCGGGAGAAGATACGCAGTATTTT. Translated, it gives CASSFFVAGEDTQYF.

This clone was seen a handful of times. This chain joins TRBV4-1 and TRBJ1-5; the match to TRBD1 covers 9 bases. This CDR3 region has 15 residues. Germline V gene data show CDR1 as MGHRA and CDR2 as YSYEKL. J was trimmed by 7 bases and V by 3 bases; bases with no gene match: 7. The CDR3 DNA reads TGCGCCAGCAGCCACGGGACAGGGCGGGAGCAGCCCCAGCATTTT. Translating gives CASSHGTGREQPQHF.

CDR3 residues: CASSPGTGTEKLFF. In DNA form, the CDR3 reads TGTGCCAGCAGCCCCGGGACAGGCACTGAAAAACTGTTTTTT. This sequence joins TRBV7-9 and TRBJ1-4; TRBD1 aligns across 8 bases. The germline gives CDR1 SEHNR, CDR2 FQNEAQ (reference sequence). This CDR3 is built from 14 residues. Trimming at V came to 5 bases and at J to 7 bases, leaving 6 bases not matched to a gene.

The chain couples TRBV7-2 to TRBJ2-7, with D unresolved. The germline V gene has CDR1 SGHTA and CDR2 FQGNSA. The V end was cut by 1 base, the J end by 4 bases, with 8 bases between. This CDR3 is built from 13 residues. Here the CDR3 reads CASSLGASYEQYF. CDR3 sequence (DNA): TGTGCCAGCAGCTTAGGGGCTTCTTACGAGCAGTACTTC.

V and J are TRBV5-1 and TRBJ2-1, with 14 bases fitting TRBD2. The CDR3 is 17 residues long. CDR1 is SGHRS and CDR2 is YFSETQ in the germline V gene. Trimming removed 2 bases from V and 5 bases from J; junction bases left unmatched: 6. CDR3 loop: CASSFGLAGGLDNEQFF. Here the CDR3 DNA reads TGCGCCAGCAGCTTCGGACTAGCGGGAGGCCTGGACAATGAGCAGTTCTTC.

This clone was recorded once. The chain employs TRBV9 and TRBJ1-5; D might be TRBD1 (6 bases). The CDR3 length is 18 residues. The germline V gene encodes CDR1 SGDLS and CDR2 YYNGEE. Trimming removed 0 bases at V and 0 bases at J, with 16 bases between. For the CDR3, the DNA is TGTGCCAGCAGCGTAGACGCGGGGGGCCCCTATAGCAATCAGCCCCAGCATTTT. It translates to CASSVDAGGPYSNQPQHF. Based on the CDR3 plus reference TRBV9 and TRBJ1-5, the full variable domain is DSGVTQTPKHLITATGQRVTLRCSPRSGDLSVYWYQQSLDQGLQFLIQYYNGEERAKGNILERFSAQQFPDLHSELNLSSLELGDSALYFCASSVDAGGPYSNQPQHFGDGTRLSIL.

The chain carries TRBV7-9 and TRBJ2-3, with D perhaps TRBD2 (6 bases). The CDR3 covers 14 residues. The ends were cut back, 5 bases at V and 2 bases at J, with 11 bases in the middle. Germline values: CDR1 SEHNR, CDR2 FQNEAQ (reference sequence). The CDR3 bases are TGTGCCAGCAGCCGGGACTTGAACACAGATACGCAGTATTTT. Protein sequence: CASSRDLNTDTQYF.

The chain employs TRBV10-3 and TRBJ1-3; TRBD1 might be the D (5 bases). V was shortened by 0 bases and J by 1 base, with 13 bases between the two germline ends. Germline CDR1 ENHRY, CDR2 SYGVKD. The CDR3 length is 17 residues. The CDR3 DNA is TGTGCCATCAGTGAGTCGCGGGCGGGGACTTCTGGAAACACCATATATTTT. Amino acids: CAISESRAGTSGNTIYF.

The rearrangement uses TRBV7-3 and TRBJ1-2, with a weak D call TRBD1 (5 bases). CDR1 is SGHTA and CDR2 is FQGTGA in the germline V gene. V was cut by 5 bases and J by 4 bases, with 20 bases left in between. The CDR3 consists of 16 residues. CDR3 sequence (DNA): TGTGCCAGCAGCGCCCGGACACCCTCCGCCTCCTATGGCTACACCTTC. It translates to CASSARTPSASYGYTF. The full variable domain, in which reference TRBV7-3 and TRBJ1-2 provide the parts outside the CDR3, is GAGVSQTPSNKVTEKGKYVELRCDPISGHTALYWYRQSLGQGPEFLIYFQGTGAADDSGLPNDRFFAVRPEGSVSTLKIQRTERGDSAVYLCASSARTPSASYGYTFGSGTRLTVV.

This chain uses TRBV10-1 with TRBJ1-5; no definite D call. Per the germline V gene, CDR1 is WNHNN and CDR2 is SYGVQD (reference sequence). This CDR3 comprises 13 residues. V was trimmed by 3 bases and J by 9 bases, leaving 12 bases between them. The chain's CDR3 is CASSEGPSGPQHF. The CDR3, as DNA: TGCGCCAGCAGTGAAGGTCCCTCAGGGCCCCAGCATTTT.

The rearrangement uses TRBV28 and TRBJ2-3, with TRBD1 matching 9 bases. J was trimmed by 8 bases and V by 8 bases; bases with no gene match: 14. From germline, CDR1 is MDHEN and CDR2 SYDVKM. The CDR3 sequence is 15 residues long. The CDR3 region has the DNA TGTGCCAGCGCCTTCGGGACAGGGACGGTCCGTACGCAGTATTTT. This codes for CASAFGTGTVRTQYF. Variable domain in full (rest from reference TRBV28 and TRBJ2-3): DVKVTQSSRYLVKRTGEKVFLECVQDMDHENMFWYRQDPGLGLRLIYFSYDVKMKEKGDIPEGYSVSREKKERFSLILESASTNQTSMYLCASAFGTGTVRTQYFGPGTRLTVL.

The chain uses TRBV29-1 and TRBJ2-2; D is possibly TRBD1 (5 bases). Per germline, CDR1 SQVTM and CDR2 ANQGSEA. The CDR3 runs to 11 residues. In DNA, the CDR3 is TGCGCCGGACAGAACACCGGGGAGCTGTTTTTT. This sequence encodes CAGQNTGELFF.

The CDR3 region is CASSLLLDTQYF. The CDR3 DNA follows: TGCGCCAGCAGCTTGCTTCTAGATACGCAGTATTTT. V is TRBV5-1 and J is TRBJ2-3; D remains unclear. There are 12 residues in the CDR3. V was shortened by 1 base and J by 5 bases, with 5 bases between the two germline ends. CDR1 and CDR2 from the germline V gene are SGHRS and YFSETQ.

The CDR3, as DNA: TGTGCCAGCAGCCCCGCCCATCTAGCGGACGATCAAGAGACCCAGTACTTC. Its protein product is CASSPAHLADDQETQYF. The J gene is TRBJ2-5, the V gene TRBV5-6, with 7 bases that match TRBD2. Germline V gene data show CDR1 as SGHDT and CDR2 as YYEEEE. The CDR3 is 17 amino acids. V lost 4 bases and J lost 2; bases outside the gene matches: 14.

The rearrangement links TRBV28 to TRBJ1-2; D is possibly TRBD1 (6 bases). Germline-derived CDR1 and CDR2 are MDHEN and SYDVKM. The CDR3 consists of 13 residues. V was trimmed by 6 bases and J by 7 bases, leaving 15 bases between them. CDR3 protein: CASSQTGGAGYTF. The CDR3 DNA follows: TGTGCCAGCAGCCAGACAGGTGGGGCTGGCTACACCTTC.

This clone was detected once. The gene calls are TRBV7-2 and TRBJ2-7, with TRBD2 matching 9 bases. The CDR3 has 15 residues. CDR1 is SGHTA and CDR2 is FQGNSA in the germline V gene. Trimming removed 4 bases from V and 4 bases from J; junction bases left unmatched: 8. For the CDR3, the DNA is TGTGCCAGCAGCTCTATAGCGGGAGCGTTGTACGAGCAGTACTTC. Its translation is CASSSIAGALYEQYF.

This clone was recorded many times. The chain joins TRBV3-1 (or the pseudogene TRBV3-2) to TRBJ1-6; D is possibly TRBD1 (5 bases). The CDR3 contains 17 residues. Trimming took off 3 bases at V and 0 bases at J, with 12 bases between the two ends. CDR1 is LGHDT, CDR2 YNNKEL, per germline (reference sequence). Here the CDR3 reads CASSHGAGRSYNSPLHF. CDR3 DNA sequence: TGTGCCAGCAGCCATGGAGCAGGGCGCTCCTATAATTCACCCCTCCACTTT.

This rearrangement joins TRBV19 to TRBJ2-1; 9 positions agree with TRBD2. The V and J ends lost 1 base and 6 bases, in that order; junction bases with no gene match: 10. Germline CDR1 LNHDA, CDR2 SQIVND (reference sequence). CDR3 length equals 17 residues. The CDR3 DNA is TGTGCCAGTAGTATAGGGCGAATAGCGGGAGCGTCCAATGAGCAGTTCTTC. This codes for CASSIGRIAGASNEQFF.

This chain joins TRBV29-1 and TRBJ2-7; 9 nucleotides agree with TRBD1. Per the germline V gene, CDR1 is SQVTM and CDR2 is ANQGSEA. There are 13 residues in the CDR3. Trimming took 6 bases from V and 4 from J; bases not matched to a gene: 7. As DNA, the CDR3 is TGCAGCGTGACCGGGACAGGGTTGTACGAGCAGTACTTC. Residues: CSVTGTGLYEQYF.

V is TRBV5-1 and J is TRBJ2-5; D is undetermined. Trimming stripped 0 bases from V and 5 bases from J, with 14 bases between. The CDR3 sequence is 15 residues long. Germline CDR1 and CDR2: SGHRS and YFSETQ. CDR3 nucleotide sequence: TGCGCCAGCAGCTTGGATTGGCCATTTCCGGAGACCCAGTACTTC. Encoded protein: CASSLDWPFPETQYF.

This clone was recorded many times. V and J are TRBV2 and TRBJ1-2; the match to TRBD1 covers 8 bases. Germline CDR1 and CDR2: SNHLY and FYNNEI. The trim removed 3 bases at V and 8 bases at J, leaving 5 bases unmatched. CDR3 length equals 13 residues. In DNA form, the CDR3 reads TGTGCCAGCAGTGAGACAGGGGTGGGAGGCTACACCTTC. Translated: CASSETGVGGYTF.

The rearrangement links TRBV6-4 to TRBJ1-2; tentatively, D is TRBD1 (6 bases). Trimming cost V 3 bases and J 2 bases, with 7 bases left between them. This CDR3 is 13 amino acids long. Germline V lookup: CDR1 MRHNA, CDR2 SNTAGT. CDR3 DNA: TGTGCCAGCAGTGATCAGGGGAACTATGGCTACACCTTC. Translated: CASSDQGNYGYTF.

The chain employs TRBV28 and TRBJ1-3, with 7 bases matching TRBD1. Germline V CDR1 and CDR2: MDHEN, SYDVKM. The CDR3 sequence is 12 residues long. With V trimmed by 10 bases and J by 3 bases, 3 bases remained unmatched. The CDR3 spells CATRGSGNTIYF. CDR3 DNA sequence: TGTGCCACCAGGGGGAGTGGAAACACCATATATTTT.

This clone has only a few counts. The chain employs TRBV28 and TRBJ1-1; perhaps TRBD1 as D (5 bases). CDR3 length equals 14 residues. V dropped 5 bases and J dropped 4 bases, with 14 bases sitting between them. Germline V CDR1 and CDR2: MDHEN, SYDVKM. The DNA for the CDR3 is TGTGCCAGCAGTCGGCCGGGGGTGAGCACTGAAGCTTTCTTT. Amino acids: CASSRPGVSTEAFF.

The chain has TRBV10-3 and TRBJ2-5, with 9 bases matching TRBD2. This CDR3 comprises 15 residues. The J segment lost 0 bases and the V segment lost 1 base, leaving 0 bases of the junction unmatched. CDR1 ENHRY and CDR2 SYGVKD come from the germline V gene. The CDR3: CAISELAGDQETQYF. The CDR3, as DNA: TGTGCCATCAGTGAGTTAGCGGGGGACCAAGAGACCCAGTACTTC.